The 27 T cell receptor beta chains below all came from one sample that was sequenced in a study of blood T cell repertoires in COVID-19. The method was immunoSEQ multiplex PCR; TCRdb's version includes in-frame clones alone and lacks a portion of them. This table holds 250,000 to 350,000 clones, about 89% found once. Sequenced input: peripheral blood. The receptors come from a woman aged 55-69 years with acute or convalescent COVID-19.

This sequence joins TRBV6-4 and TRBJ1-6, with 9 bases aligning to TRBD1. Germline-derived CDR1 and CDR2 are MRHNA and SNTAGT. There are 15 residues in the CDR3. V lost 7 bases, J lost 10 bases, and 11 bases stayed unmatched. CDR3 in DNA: TGTGCCAGCAACGGGACAGGGTTTCGTCGATCACCCCTCCACTTT. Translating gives CASNGTGFRRSPLHF.

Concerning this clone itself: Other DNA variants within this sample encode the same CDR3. CDR3 residues: CASSSGTSGNYNEQFF. The CDR3 DNA follows: TGTGCCAGCAGTTCCGGGACTAGCGGGAACTACAATGAGCAGTTCTTC. V is TRBV27 and J is TRBJ2-1, with 13 bases identical to TRBD2. CDR1 is MNHEY, CDR2 SMNVEV, per germline (reference sequence). Trimming cost V 4 bases and J 3 bases; bases outside gene matches: 3. The CDR3 spans 16 residues.

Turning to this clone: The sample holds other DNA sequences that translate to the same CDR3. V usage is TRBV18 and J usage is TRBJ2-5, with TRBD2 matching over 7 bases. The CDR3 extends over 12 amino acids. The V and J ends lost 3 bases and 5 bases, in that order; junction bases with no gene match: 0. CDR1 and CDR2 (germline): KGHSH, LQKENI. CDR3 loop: CASSPGGETQYF. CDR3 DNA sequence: TGTGCCAGCTCACCGGGGGGGGAGACCCAGTACTTC.

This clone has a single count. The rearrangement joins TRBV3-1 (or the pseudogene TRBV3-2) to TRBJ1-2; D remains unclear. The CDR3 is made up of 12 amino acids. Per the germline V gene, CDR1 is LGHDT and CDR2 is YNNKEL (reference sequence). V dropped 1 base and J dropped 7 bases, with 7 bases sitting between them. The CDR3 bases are TGTGCCAGCAGCCAAGTGGGGAGTGGCTACACCTTC. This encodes CASSQVGSGYTF.

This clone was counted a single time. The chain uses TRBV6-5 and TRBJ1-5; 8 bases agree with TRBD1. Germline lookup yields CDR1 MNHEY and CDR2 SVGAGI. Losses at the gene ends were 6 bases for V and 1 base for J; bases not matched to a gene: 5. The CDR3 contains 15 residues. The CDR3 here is CASRFGQGSNQPQHF. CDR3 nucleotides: TGTGCCAGCAGATTCGGACAGGGAAGCAATCAGCCCCAGCATTTT.

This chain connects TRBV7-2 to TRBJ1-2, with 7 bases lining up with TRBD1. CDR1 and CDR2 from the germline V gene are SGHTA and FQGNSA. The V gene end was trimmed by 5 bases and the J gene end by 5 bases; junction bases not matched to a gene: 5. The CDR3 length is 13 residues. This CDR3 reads CASSPGTEYGYTF. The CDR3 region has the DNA TGTGCCAGCAGCCCGGGGACAGAGTATGGCTACACCTTC.

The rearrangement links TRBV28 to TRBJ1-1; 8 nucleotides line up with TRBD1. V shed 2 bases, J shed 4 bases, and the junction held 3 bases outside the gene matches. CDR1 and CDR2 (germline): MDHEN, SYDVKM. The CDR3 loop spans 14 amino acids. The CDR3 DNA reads TGTGCCAGCAGTTTAGCAGACAGGGGCACTGAAGCTTTCTTT. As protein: CASSLADRGTEAFF.

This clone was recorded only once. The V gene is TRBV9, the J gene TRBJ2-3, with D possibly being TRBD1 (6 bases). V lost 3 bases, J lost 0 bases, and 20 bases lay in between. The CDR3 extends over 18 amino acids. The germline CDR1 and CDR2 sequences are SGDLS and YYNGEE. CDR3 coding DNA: TGTGCCAGCAGCGAGGTAGGGGTTGGGGGCCCGAGCACAGATACGCAGTATTTT. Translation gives CASSEVGVGGPSTDTQYF. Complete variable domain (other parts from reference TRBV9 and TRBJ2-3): DSGVTQTPKHLITATGQRVTLRCSPRSGDLSVYWYQQSLDQGLQFLIQYYNGEERAKGNILERFSAQQFPDLHSELNLSSLELGDSALYFCASSEVGVGGPSTDTQYFGPGTRLTVL.

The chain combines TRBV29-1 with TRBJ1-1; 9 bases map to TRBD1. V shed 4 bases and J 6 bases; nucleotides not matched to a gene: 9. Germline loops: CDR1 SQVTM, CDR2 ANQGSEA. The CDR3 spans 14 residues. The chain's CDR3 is CSVGYGTGSSEAFF. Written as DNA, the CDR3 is TGCAGCGTTGGATATGGGACAGGGTCGTCTGAAGCTTTCTTT.

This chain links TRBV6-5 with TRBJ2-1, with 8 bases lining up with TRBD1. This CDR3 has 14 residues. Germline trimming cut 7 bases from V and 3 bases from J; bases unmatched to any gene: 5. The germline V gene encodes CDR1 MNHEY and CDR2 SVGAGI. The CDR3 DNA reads TGTGCCAGCACCCTGGGGACAGGCTACAATGAGCAGTTCTTC. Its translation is CASTLGTGYNEQFF.

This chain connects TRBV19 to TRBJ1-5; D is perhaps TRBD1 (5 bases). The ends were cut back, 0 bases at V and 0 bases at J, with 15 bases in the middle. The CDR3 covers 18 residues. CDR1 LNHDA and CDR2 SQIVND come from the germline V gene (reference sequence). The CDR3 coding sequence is TGTGCCAGTAGTATAGATTGTCAGGGTCCCCATAGCAATCAGCCCCAGCATTTT. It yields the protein CASSIDCQGPHSNQPQHF.

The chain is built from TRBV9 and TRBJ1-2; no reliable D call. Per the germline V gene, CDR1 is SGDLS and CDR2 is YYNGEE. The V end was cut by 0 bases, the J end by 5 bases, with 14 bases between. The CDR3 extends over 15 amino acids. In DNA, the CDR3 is TGTGCCAGCAGCGTAGAGGTGTCCCAGCGGTATGGCTACACCTTC. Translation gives CASSVEVSQRYGYTF. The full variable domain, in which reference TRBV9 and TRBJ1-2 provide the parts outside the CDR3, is DSGVTQTPKHLITATGQRVTLRCSPRSGDLSVYWYQQSLDQGLQFLIQYYNGEERAKGNILERFSAQQFPDLHSELNLSSLELGDSALYFCASSVEVSQRYGYTFGSGTRLTVV.

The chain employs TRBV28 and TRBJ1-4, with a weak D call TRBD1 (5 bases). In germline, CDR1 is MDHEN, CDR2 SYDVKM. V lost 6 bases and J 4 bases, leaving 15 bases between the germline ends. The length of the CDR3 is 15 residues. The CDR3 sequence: CASSPAGVGNEKLFF. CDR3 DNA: TGTGCCAGCAGCCCCGCGGGGGTAGGTAATGAAAAACTGTTTTTT.

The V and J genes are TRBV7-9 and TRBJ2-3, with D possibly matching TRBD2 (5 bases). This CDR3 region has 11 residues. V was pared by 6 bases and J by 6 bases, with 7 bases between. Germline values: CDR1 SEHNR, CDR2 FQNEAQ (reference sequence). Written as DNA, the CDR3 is TGTGCCAGCAGGGTAGCGGATACGCAGTATTTT. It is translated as CASRVADTQYF.

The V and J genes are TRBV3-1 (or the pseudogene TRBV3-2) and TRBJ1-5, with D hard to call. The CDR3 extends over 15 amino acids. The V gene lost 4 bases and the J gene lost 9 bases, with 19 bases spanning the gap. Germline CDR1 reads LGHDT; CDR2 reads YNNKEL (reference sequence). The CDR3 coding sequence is TGTGCCAGCAGCCCGTCTAGAAACTCGGCGGCGCCCCAGCATTTT. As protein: CASSPSRNSAAPQHF.

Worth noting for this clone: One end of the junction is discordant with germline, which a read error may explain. CDR3 protein: CASRLWTGYYFF. The CDR3 region has the DNA TGTGCCAGCAGGCTTTGGACAGGGTACTACTTTTTC. This chain connects TRBV6-5 to TRBJ2-7; 8 bases map to TRBD1. This CDR3 is 12 amino acids long. Looked up from germline, CDR1 is MNHEY and CDR2 is SVGAGI.

In DNA form, the CDR3 reads TGTGCCAGCAGCTTAGATTACGGGAGGGCCAACGAGCAGTACTTC. As protein: CASSLDYGRANEQYF. The chain has TRBV7-2 and TRBJ2-7, with 8 bases matching TRBD2. V lost 1 base and J lost 5; bases outside the gene matches: 7. Germline assignment: CDR1 SGHTA and CDR2 FQGNSA. The CDR3 covers 15 residues.

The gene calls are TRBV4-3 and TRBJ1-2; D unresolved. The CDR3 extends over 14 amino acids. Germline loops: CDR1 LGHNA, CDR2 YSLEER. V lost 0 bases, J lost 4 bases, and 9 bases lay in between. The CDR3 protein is CASSQDFSSYGYTF. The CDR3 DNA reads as TGCGCCAGCAGCCAAGATTTCAGTTCCTATGGCTACACCTTC.

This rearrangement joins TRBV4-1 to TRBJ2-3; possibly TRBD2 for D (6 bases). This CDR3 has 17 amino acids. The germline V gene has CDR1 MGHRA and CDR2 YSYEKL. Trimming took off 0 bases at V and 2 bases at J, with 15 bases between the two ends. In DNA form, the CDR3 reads TGCGCCAGCAGCCAAGAGTTTTTAGCGGACGTCACAGATACGCAGTATTTT. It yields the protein CASSQEFLADVTDTQYF.

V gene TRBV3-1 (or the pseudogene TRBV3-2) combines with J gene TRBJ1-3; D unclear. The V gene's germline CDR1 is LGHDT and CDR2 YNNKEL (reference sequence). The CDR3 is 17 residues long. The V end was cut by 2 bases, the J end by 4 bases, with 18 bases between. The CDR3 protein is CASSQFSGRFFGNTIYF. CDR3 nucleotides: TGTGCCAGCAGCCAATTCAGCGGCCGTTTCTTCGGAAACACCATATATTTT.

The CDR3 spells CASSTPKRASYEQYF. The CDR3 bases are TGTGCCAGCAGCACGCCAAAGAGGGCCTCCTACGAGCAGTACTTC. The gene calls are TRBV28 and TRBJ2-7; possibly TRBD2 for D (5 bases). This CDR3 is built from 15 residues. Trimming cost V 6 bases and J 0 bases, with 15 bases left between them. From germline, CDR1 is MDHEN and CDR2 SYDVKM.

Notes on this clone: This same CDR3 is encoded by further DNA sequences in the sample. CDR3 coding DNA: TGCGCCAGCAGCCAAGTAGGTACAGGGAACTATGGCTACACCTTC. Translating it yields CASSQVGTGNYGYTF. The rearrangement joins TRBV4-1 to TRBJ1-2, with D maybe TRBD1 (6 bases). The germline V and J ends were trimmed by 1 base and 2 bases, with 11 bases remaining between them. The CDR3 runs 15 residues. CDR1 is MGHRA and CDR2 is YSYEKL in the germline V gene.

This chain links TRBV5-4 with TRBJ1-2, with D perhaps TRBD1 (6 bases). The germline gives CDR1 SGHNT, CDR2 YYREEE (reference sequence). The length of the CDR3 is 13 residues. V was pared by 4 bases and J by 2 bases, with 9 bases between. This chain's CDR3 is CASSVRGNYGYTF. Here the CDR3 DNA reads TGTGCCAGCAGCGTGAGGGGGAACTATGGCTACACCTTC.

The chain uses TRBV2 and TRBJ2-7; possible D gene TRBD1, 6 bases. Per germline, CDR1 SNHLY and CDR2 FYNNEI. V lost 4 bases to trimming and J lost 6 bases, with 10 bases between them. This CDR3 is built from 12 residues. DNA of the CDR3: TGTGCCAGCAGTGGGGGACAAGTCGAGCAGTACTTC. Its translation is CASSGGQVEQYF.

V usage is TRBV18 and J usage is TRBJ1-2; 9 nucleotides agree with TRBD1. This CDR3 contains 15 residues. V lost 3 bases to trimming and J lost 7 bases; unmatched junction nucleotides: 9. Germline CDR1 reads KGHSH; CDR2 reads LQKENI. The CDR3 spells CASSPTGTGSAGYTF. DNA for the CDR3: TGTGCCAGCTCACCGACCGGGACAGGGTCGGCTGGCTACACCTTC.

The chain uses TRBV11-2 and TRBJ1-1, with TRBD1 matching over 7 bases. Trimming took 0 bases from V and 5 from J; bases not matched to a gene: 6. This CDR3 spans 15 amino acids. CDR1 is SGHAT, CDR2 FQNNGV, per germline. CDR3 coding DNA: TGTGCCAGCAGCTTAGAACGAGGGGGCAGGACTGAAGCTTTCTTT. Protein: CASSLERGGRTEAFF.

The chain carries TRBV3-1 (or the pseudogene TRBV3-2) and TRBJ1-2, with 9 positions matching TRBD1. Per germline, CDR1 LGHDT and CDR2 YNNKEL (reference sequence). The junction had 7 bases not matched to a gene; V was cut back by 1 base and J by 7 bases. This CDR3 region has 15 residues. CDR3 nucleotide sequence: TGTGCCAGCAGCCAAGCGACAGGGGGTTCTTTTGGCTACACCTTC. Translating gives CASSQATGGSFGYTF.